The 11 T cell receptor beta chains given below trace back to one sample, sequenced in a study of T cells in women clearing cervical HPV infection. Produced via immunoSEQ multiplex PCR; TCRdb's table is partial and in-frame only. The sample has 34,000 or so clones. Sample: blood buffy coat. The receptors originated from a woman between 18 and 70 years old with a cervical HPV16 infection that either progressed to CIN3+ or cleared (not recorded which).

Points on this clone: The CDR3 is cut off 3 residues early in the read; its end comes from the germline J gene. The V gene is TRBV5-1, the J gene TRBJ1-2; D is undetermined. The V and J ends lost 0 bases and 7 bases respectively, with 10 bases between them. The CDR3 runs to 13 residues. The germline V gene has CDR1 SGHRS and CDR2 YFSETQ. CDR3 DNA (partial): TGCGCCAGCAGCTTGGATGGCCAAGGTGGC. As protein: CASSLDGQGG. The whole CDR3 sequence is CASSLDGQGGYTF. The full variable domain, completed using reference TRBV5-1 and TRBJ1-2, is KAGVTQTPRYLIKTRGQQVTLSCSPISGHRSVSWYQQTPGQGLQFLFEYFSETQRNKGNFPGRFSGRQFSNSRSEMNVSTLELGDSALYLCASSLDGQGGYTFGSGTRLTVV.

Comment on this clone: Coverage ceases 3 residues before the CDR3 finishes, and the germline J gene fills in the end. The V and J genes are TRBV10-1 and TRBJ2-4; TRBD2 aligns across 13 bases. The V and J ends lost 4 bases and 3 bases, in that order; junction bases with no gene match: 6. The CDR3 has 17 amino acids. Germline V gene sequence: CDR1 WNHNN, CDR2 SYGVQD (reference sequence). CDR3 sequence: CASSATSGRSVKNIQYF. The DNA read from the CDR3 is TGCGCCAGCAGTGCGACTAGCGGGAGGAGCGTCAAAAACATT.

Worth noting for this clone: The sequence runs out 3 residues before the end of the CDR3; the remainder is reconstructed from the germline J gene. The chain couples TRBV19 to TRBJ2-2; 10 positions match TRBD1. This CDR3 is 14 amino acids long. Per the germline V gene, CDR1 is LNHDA and CDR2 is SQIVND (reference sequence). The part of the CDR3 DNA that was read is TGTGCCAGTAGGGACAGGGGGAGGTTTGAAAAG. As protein: CASRDRGRFEK. The complete CDR3 reads CASRDRGRFEKLFF.

Notes on this clone: The read is 3 residues too short to cover the CDR3 end, so that end is filled in from the germline J gene. The chain couples TRBV5-8 to TRBJ1-5; 10 bases agree with TRBD1. Germline V CDR1 and CDR2: SGHTS, YDEGEE. The CDR3 runs 15 residues. The ends lost 6 bases at V and 7 bases at J; junction bases unmatched: 10. Incomplete CDR3 DNA: TGTGCCAGCACAAAAACGGGGACAGGGGCCCAGCCC. Its protein product is CASTKTGTGAQP. The full CDR3 protein reads CASTKTGTGAQPQHF.

For this clone: The missing CDR3 end, 3 residues past where the read stops, is filled in from the germline J gene. The gene calls are TRBV2 and TRBJ2-1; D unresolved. This CDR3 is built from 11 residues. Germline V gene data show CDR1 as SNHLY and CDR2 as FYNNEI. Trimming cost V 4 bases and J 6 bases, with 4 bases left between them. The CDR3 reads CASSVRNEQFF. The covered CDR3 bases are TGTGCCAGCAGTGTGCGCAATGAG.

As regards this clone: The read gets to within 3 residues of the CDR3 end, and the germline J gene fills in the rest. The chain combines TRBV19 with TRBJ1-1, with 10 bases fitting TRBD1. The CDR3 is 18 residues long. V shed 5 bases, J shed 1 base, and the junction held 13 bases outside the gene matches. Germline assignment: CDR1 LNHDA and CDR2 SQIVND (reference sequence). The CDR3: CASSLRTTGGRTNTEAFF. CDR3 DNA, as far as it was read: TGTGCCAGTAGTCTCCGGACGACAGGGGGCCGTACGAACACTGAA. The complete variable domain, with remaining parts taken from reference TRBV19 and TRBJ1-1, reads DGGITQSPKYLFRKEGQNVTLSCEQNLNHDAMYWYRQDPGQGLRLIYYSQIVNDFQKGDIAEGYSVSREKKESFPLTVTSAQKNPTAFYLCASSLRTTGGRTNTEAFFGQGTRLTVV.

With regard to this clone: The CDR3 extends 3 residues past the end of the read, so its final part is completed from the germline J gene. The chain combines TRBV5-1 with TRBJ2-5, with 9 bases aligning to TRBD1. CDR3 size: 14 residues. Unmatched junction bases numbered 5, after V lost 3 bases and J lost 5 bases. CDR1 is SGHRS and CDR2 is YFSETQ in the germline V gene. The CDR3 bases that were read are TGCGCCAGCAGCTCGGGACAGGGTTGGGAGACC. Translated, it gives CASSSGQGWET. In full, the CDR3 reads CASSSGQGWETQYF.

Details on this clone: The read finishes 3 residues shy of the CDR3 end, and the germline J gene is used to complete it. V gene TRBV19 combines with J gene TRBJ1-1; D may be TRBD1 (5 bases). The CDR3 has 15 amino acids. Per germline, CDR1 LNHDA and CDR2 SQIVND (reference sequence). The V end was cut by 5 bases, the J end by 3 bases, with 16 bases between. This chain's CDR3 is CASSDRPGIHTEAFF. Incomplete CDR3 DNA: TGTGCCAGTAGTGACAGACCAGGGATCCACACTGAA. The full variable domain, completed using reference TRBV19 and TRBJ1-1, is DGGITQSPKYLFRKEGQNVTLSCEQNLNHDAMYWYRQDPGQGLRLIYYSQIVNDFQKGDIAEGYSVSREKKESFPLTVTSAQKNPTAFYLCASSDRPGIHTEAFFGQGTRLTVV.

As for this clone: The read falls 3 residues short of the CDR3 end, and the missing part is taken from the germline J gene. The chain couples TRBV2 to TRBJ2-7; D tentatively reads TRBD1 or TRBD2 (5 bases each). This CDR3 has 15 residues. Deletions cut 1 base from V and 0 bases from J, with 10 bases between. Germline V lookup: CDR1 SNHLY, CDR2 FYNNEI. CDR3 protein: CASSEEAGSSYEQYF. CDR3 DNA, as far as it was read: TGTGCCAGCAGTGAAGAGGCAGGGAGCTCCTACGAG.

As regards this clone: With the read ending 3 residues before the CDR3 end, the germline J gene is used to fill in that end. V gene TRBV7-3 combines with J gene TRBJ1-2, with 11 bases that match TRBD1. Germline CDR1 reads SGHTA; CDR2 reads FQGTGA. This CDR3 is built from 15 residues. V shed 5 bases, J shed 4 bases, and the junction held 6 bases outside the gene matches. CDR3 DNA, as far as it was read: TGTGCCAGCAGCCCGCGGACAGGGGGCACCTATGGC. Protein sequence: CASSPRTGGTYG. The entire CDR3 protein is CASSPRTGGTYGYTF.

On this clone itself: The read stops 3 residues short of the end of the CDR3; the missing end is completed from the germline J gene. V gene TRBV6-2 or TRBV6-3 combines with J gene TRBJ2-4, with a tentative D call TRBD1 (6 bases). From germline, CDR1 is MNHEY and CDR2 SVGEGT. This CDR3 is 16 amino acids long. The CDR3 bases that were read are TGTGCCAGCAGTTACGGGACACCAAGGGGCAACTATGGT. Translation gives CASSYGTPRGNYG. The whole CDR3 protein is CASSYGTPRGNYGQYF.